The 4 T cell receptor beta chains presented below share a single source sample, sequenced in a study of cytomegalovirus exposure and HLA in healthy donors. Both 60 Vbeta primers and 13 Jbeta primers went into the PCR. Sequencing used immunoSEQ multiplex PCR; TCRdb keeps in-frame clones, though not all of them. The top ten hold about a tenth of the sample, which has roughly 180,000 clones, approximately 85% seen once. What was sequenced was PBMCs. The receptors here all came from a man aged 18 to 35 in good health and CMV-seropositive.

The sample holds a few counts of this clone. The chain employs TRBV11-2 and TRBJ1-1; 10 nucleotides align to TRBD1. Trimming cost V 3 bases and J 0 bases; bases outside gene matches: 7. There are 17 residues in the CDR3. The germline CDR1 and CDR2 sequences are SGHAT and FQNNGV. The CDR3 region is CASSFGWTGGLNTEAFF. CDR3 coding DNA: TGTGCCAGCAGCTTTGGTTGGACAGGGGGATTGAACACTGAAGCTTTCTTT.

This clone has a handful of counts. The gene calls are TRBV19 and TRBJ2-3, with no clear D. The germline gives CDR1 LNHDA, CDR2 SQIVND (reference sequence). The V end was cut by 6 bases, the J end by 0 bases, with 7 bases between. The CDR3 is 13 amino acids. The chain's CDR3 is CASSPGSTDTQYF. The CDR3 DNA sequence: TGTGCCAGTAGCCCCGGGAGCACAGATACGCAGTATTTT.

The CDR3 protein is CASSQDAPLRQPQHF. CDR3 nucleotides: TGCGCCAGCAGCCAAGATGCCCCGTTGCGTCAGCCCCAGCATTTT. The chain employs TRBV4-1 and TRBJ1-5, with D hard to call. The CDR3 contains 15 residues. CDR1 and CDR2 (germline): MGHRA, YSYEKL. V shed 0 bases and J shed 6 bases, with 12 bases lying between them.

The chain combines TRBV7-9 with TRBJ1-5, with D possibly TRBD1 on 6 matching bases. V was shortened by 4 bases and J by 5 bases, with 9 bases between the two germline ends. The CDR3 covers 13 residues. Per germline, CDR1 SEHNR and CDR2 FQNEAQ (reference sequence). CDR3 region: CASSSQGDQPQHF. CDR3 sequence (DNA): TGTGCCAGCAGCTCACAGGGAGATCAGCCCCAGCATTTT. Filled out from reference TRBV7-9 and TRBJ1-5, the complete variable domain reads DTGVSQNPRHKITKRGQNVTFRCDPISEHNRLYWYRQTLGQGPEFLTYFQNEAQLEKSRLLSDRFSAERPKGSFSTLEIQRTEQGDSAMYLCASSSQGDQPQHFGDGTRLSIL.